What follows are 10 T cell receptor beta chains derived from one specimen sequenced in a study of T cells in Graves' hyperthyroidism and ophthalmopathy. RNA transcripts were the template for amplifying TCR beta CDR3 regions. TCR CDR3 underwent first-round RT-PCR with the HTBI primer set. MiXCR was run by TCRdb on the multiplex PCR reads, yielding one entry per CDR3 protein. Of fewer than 550,000 distinct CDR3 sequences in the sample, roughly 14% were seen once. Sequencing used blood. The source is a woman under 30 with Graves' hyperthyroidism.

Remarks on this clonotype: It may be a read error: a sequence one base away is much more abundant. The V call is TRBV28, the J call TRBJ2-5; TRBD2 matches at 8 bases. CDR1 is MDHEN and CDR2 is SYDVKM in the germline V gene. The CDR3 has 14 amino acids. The trim removed 10 bases at V and 5 bases at J, leaving 12 bases unmatched. The CDR3 DNA is TGTGCCAACAGAGAAGCGGGGGAGGGGGAGACCCAGTACTTC. Its protein is CANREAGEGETQYF.

V usage is TRBV6-7 and J usage is TRBJ2-2; 8 bases align to TRBD2. TRBV6-7 is classed as an ORF, of uncertain function. Trimming cost V 5 bases and J 4 bases; bases outside gene matches: 9. This CDR3 is built from 16 residues. The CDR3, as DNA: TGTGCCAGCAGTACCAATCGGGGGGGCGGCACCGGGGAGCTGTTTTTT. This codes for CASSTNRGGGTGELFF.

This clonotype showed up many times. The gene calls are TRBV25-1 and TRBJ1-2; D is ambiguous. V was clipped by 4 bases and J by 3 bases, with 12 bases between them. Germline values: CDR1 MGHDK, CDR2 SYGVNS. The CDR3 extends over 14 amino acids. The CDR3 reads CASSVSSPHYGYTF. The CDR3 DNA reads as TGTGCCAGCAGTGTGTCCTCACCCCACTATGGCTACACCTTC.

This clonotype was counted ten times or more. CDR3 amino acids: CASSERTGLYSNQPQHF. CDR3 DNA: TGTGCCAGCAGTGAACGGACAGGGCTATATAGCAATCAGCCCCAGCATTTT. The chain has TRBV2 and TRBJ1-5, with 8 nucleotides matching TRBD1. Germline trimming cut 2 bases from V and 0 bases from J; bases unmatched to any gene: 6. This CDR3 is built from 17 residues. Germline loops: CDR1 SNHLY, CDR2 FYNNEI.

This clonotype was detected a few times. This rearrangement joins TRBV14 to TRBJ2-1; 7 nucleotides align to TRBD2. Unmatched junction bases numbered 5, after V lost 0 bases and J lost 12 bases. The CDR3 sequence is 13 residues long. The germline V gene encodes CDR1 SGHDN and CDR2 FVKESK. CDR3 in amino acids: CASSQDSRGGQFF. Here the CDR3 DNA reads TGTGCCAGCAGCCAAGATTCGCGCGGGGGGCAGTTCTTC.

The V and J genes are TRBV20-1 and TRBJ1-5, with D possibly matching TRBD1 (6 bases). Germline V gives CDR1 DFQATT, CDR2 SNEGSKA (reference sequence). This CDR3 spans 16 amino acids. The V end was cut by 2 bases, the J end by 0 bases, with 14 bases between. This chain's CDR3 is CSARTGGPYSNQPQHF. The CDR3 DNA follows: TGCAGTGCTAGAACGGGGGGCCCGTATAGCAATCAGCCCCAGCATTTT.

This clonotype was observed at least ten times. The chain combines TRBV12-3 or TRBV12-4 with TRBJ1-2, with TRBD1 as a possible D gene (5 bases). Trimming stripped 7 bases from V and 3 bases from J, with 12 bases between. This CDR3 is built from 13 residues. As DNA, the CDR3 is TGTGCCAGCAACGATGACAGCCACTATGGCTACACCTTC. Translation: CASNDDSHYGYTF.

The chain links TRBV18 to TRBJ2-7; 8 nucleotides agree with TRBD1. The CDR3 covers 14 residues. From germline, CDR1 is KGHSH and CDR2 LQKENI. The J segment lost 6 bases and the V segment lost 5 bases, leaving 9 bases of the junction unmatched. The CDR3 loop reads CASSTEPTGVEQYF. CDR3 bases: TGTGCCAGCTCAACCGAGCCGACAGGGGTCGAGCAGTACTTC.

This clonotype was seen many times. The chain combines TRBV7-9 with TRBJ2-7, with a possible D match to TRBD2 (6 bases). Trimming took off 5 bases at V and 1 base at J, with 9 bases between the two ends. In germline, CDR1 is SEHNR, CDR2 FQNEAQ (reference sequence). This CDR3 comprises 13 residues. CDR3 sequence (DNA): TGTGCCAGCAGCGCGGGATCATCCTACGAGCAGTACTTC. It encodes CASSAGSSYEQYF.

This clonotype was observed many times. The gene calls are TRBV5-1 and TRBJ2-1; the match to TRBD1 covers 10 bases. After removal of 6 bases from V and 4 bases from J, the junction contained 10 bases not matched to a gene. This CDR3 is built from 16 residues. CDR1 SGHRS and CDR2 YFSETQ come from the germline V gene. CDR3 loop: CASKLAGTGDYNEQFF. CDR3 DNA: TGCGCCAGCAAACTCGCAGGGACAGGGGATTACAATGAGCAGTTCTTC.